This section outlines one TCR beta chain sequence together with its context. The CDR3 has 15 amino acids. Trimming took 1 base from V and 3 from J; bases not matched to a gene: 1. Per the germline V gene, CDR1 is SGHVS and CDR2 is FNYEAQ. The source of the sample is a study of cytomegalovirus exposure and HLA in healthy donors. 13 Jbeta primers and 60 Vbeta primers were used for the PCR. Only in-frame clones appear in the TCRdb table, and some are missing; sequencing was by immunoSEQ multiplex PCR. The table has approximately 150,000 clones, around 79% seen once; the top ten hold about 4.4%. V and J are TRBV7-6 and TRBJ2-5; 11 bases line up with TRBD2. Specimen: PBMCs. The clonotype was recovered from a man between 35 and 55 years old in good health and CMV-seronegative. The CDR3 spells CASSLGGLAEETQYF. The DNA for the CDR3 is TGTGCCAGCAGCTTAGGGGGACTAGCGGAAGAGACCCAGTACTTC.